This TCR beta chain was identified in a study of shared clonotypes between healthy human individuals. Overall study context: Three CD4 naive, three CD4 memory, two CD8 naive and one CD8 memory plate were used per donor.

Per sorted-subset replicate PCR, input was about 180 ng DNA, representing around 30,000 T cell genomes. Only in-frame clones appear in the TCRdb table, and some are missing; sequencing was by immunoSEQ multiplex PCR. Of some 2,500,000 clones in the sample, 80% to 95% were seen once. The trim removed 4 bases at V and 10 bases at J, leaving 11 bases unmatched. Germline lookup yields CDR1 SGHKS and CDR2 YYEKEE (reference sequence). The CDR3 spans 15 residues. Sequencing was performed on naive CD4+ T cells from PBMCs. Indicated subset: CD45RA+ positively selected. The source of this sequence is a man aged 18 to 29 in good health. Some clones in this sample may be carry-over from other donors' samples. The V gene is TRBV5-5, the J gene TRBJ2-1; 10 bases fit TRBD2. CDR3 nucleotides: TGTGCCAGCAGCCAGACTAGCGGGCCCCCGGGGGAGCAGTTCTTC. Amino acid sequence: CASSQTSGPPGEQFF.